The clone carrying this T cell receptor beta chain came up a few times. Specified treatment: randomized to nivolumab then ipilimumab (arm A) or the reverse (arm B). Sequencing was performed with immunoSEQ multiplex PCR; in TCRdb, only in-frame clones are kept and a portion is missing. The profile shows under 25,000 clones, around 78% of them singletons. These data are taken from a study of sequential checkpoint blockade in melanoma. V dropped 2 bases and J dropped 0 bases, with 6 bases sitting between them. The CDR3 is 13 amino acids. The germline gives CDR1 SGHRS, CDR2 YFSETQ. The source material was CD8+ T cells sorted from blood (inferred from file names), sampled from a patient given nivolumab and ipilimumab in sequence. The chain joins TRBV5-1 to TRBJ2-7; D is uncertain. This receptor was taken from a human donor with melanoma. CDR3 nucleotides: TGCGCCAGCAGCTTTACACCCTCCTACGAGCAGTACTTC. Translation: CASSFTPSYEQYF.